The 10 T cell receptor beta chains below were found in one sample sequenced in a study of shared T cell receptors in the human thymus. TCRdb keeps only in-frame clones here, not all; method: immunoSEQ multiplex PCR. This sample has 500,000 to 850,000 clones, with around 87% found just once. These data are also associated with another study on human thymus T cells.

Specimen: thymocytes. Source of these receptors: a boy under three years old with a congenital heart defect.

This clone was seen more than once but under ten times. The chain is built from TRBV4-2 and TRBJ1-1; no clear D. The ends were cut back, 8 bases at V and 1 base at J, with 14 bases in the middle. The CDR3 spans 14 residues. Germline values: CDR1 LGHNA, CDR2 YNFKEQ. As DNA, the CDR3 is TGTGCCAGCGGCTTATCAGAGGGGAACACTGAAGCTTTCTTT. Translating gives CASGLSEGNTEAFF.

V gene TRBV7-9 combines with J gene TRBJ2-7; D perhaps matches TRBD2 (6 bases). V shed 5 bases and J shed 2 bases, with 13 bases lying between them. Germline V lookup: CDR1 SEHNR, CDR2 FQNEAQ (reference sequence). The length of the CDR3 is 14 residues. The CDR3: CASSTRDSAYEQYF. The CDR3 DNA reads TGTGCCAGCAGCACCCGGGACTCTGCCTACGAGCAGTACTTC.

V and J are TRBV9 and TRBJ1-1, with D unresolved. Per germline, CDR1 SGDLS and CDR2 YYNGEE. The CDR3 has 12 amino acids. Trimming pared 2 bases from V and 0 bases from J, leaving 2 bases between. CDR3 in amino acids: CASSVMNTEAFF. The CDR3 bases are TGTGCCAGCAGCGTTATGAACACTGAAGCTTTCTTT.

This clone has only a few counts. The gene calls are TRBV19 and TRBJ2-4; 9 bases line up with TRBD2. CDR1 is LNHDA and CDR2 is SQIVND in the germline V gene (reference sequence). V lost 8 bases to trimming and J lost 6 bases; unmatched junction nucleotides: 11. The length of the CDR3 is 15 residues. CDR3 DNA: TGTGCCAGTGGCCCGCGGACTAGCGATATAAACATTCAGTACTTC. Translating gives CASGPRTSDINIQYF.

The chain employs TRBV7-6 and TRBJ2-7; 8 bases are shared with TRBD2. Germline V gene sequence: CDR1 SGHVS, CDR2 FNYEAQ. The trim removed 5 bases at V and 6 bases at J, leaving 12 bases unmatched. The CDR3 has 15 amino acids. The CDR3 spells CASSPVGAGVGEQYF. DNA for the CDR3: TGTGCCAGCAGCCCCGTAGGAGCGGGAGTCGGCGAGCAGTACTTC.

This rearrangement joins TRBV20-1 to TRBJ1-2; D is unresolved. V shed 3 bases and J shed 4 bases, with 6 bases lying between them. From germline, CDR1 is DFQATT and CDR2 SNEGSKA (reference sequence). The CDR3 has 11 residues. The CDR3 DNA follows: TGCAGTGCTAGTTCTGTCTATGGCTACACCTTC. This translates into CSASSVYGYTF.

This clone was observed once. The chain joins TRBV10-3 to TRBJ1-2, with D maybe TRBD1 (6 bases). The CDR3 runs 16 residues. The V gene lost 0 bases and the J gene lost 4 bases, with 15 bases spanning the gap. Germline CDR1 and CDR2: ENHRY and SYGVKD. CDR3 sequence (DNA): TGTGCCATCAGTGAGTCTCGTACAGGGCCGGGCTATGGCTACACCTTC. It specifies CAISESRTGPGYGYTF.

This chain connects TRBV29-1 to TRBJ2-3; TRBD1 matches at 10 bases. Germline lookup yields CDR1 SQVTM and CDR2 ANQGSEA. V shed 4 bases and J 4 bases; nucleotides not matched to a gene: 8. The CDR3 sequence is 15 residues long. CDR3 amino acids: CSVGRDRGWSDTQYF. DNA for the CDR3: TGCAGCGTTGGCCGGGACAGGGGCTGGTCAGATACGCAGTATTTT.

The V and J genes are TRBV10-3 and TRBJ1-5; a weak D match, TRBD1 (5 bases). CDR1 and CDR2 from the germline V gene are ENHRY and SYGVKD. V was cut by 10 bases and J by 7 bases, with 14 bases left in between. CDR3 length: 12 residues. This chain's CDR3 is CATSRERQPQHF. CDR3 in DNA: TGTGCCACCAGCAGGGAACGGCAGCCCCAGCATTTT.

The chain employs TRBV9 and TRBJ2-6; 10 positions agree with TRBD1. The CDR3 is 19 residues long. Germline V gene sequence: CDR1 SGDLS, CDR2 YYNGEE. V shed 4 bases, J shed 0 bases, and the junction held 10 bases outside the gene matches. CDR3 loop: CASSSGQGVTDSGANVLTF. The DNA for the CDR3 is TGTGCCAGCAGCTCCGGACAGGGGGTGACAGACTCTGGGGCCAACGTCCTGACTTTC.